Below, one T cell receptor beta chain is given with its context. The antigen is not known. The data stem from a study of cytomegalovirus exposure and HLA in healthy donors. Study-level findings and limits: TCR beta sequences reportedly predicted most subjects' HLA-A and HLA-B alleles accurately. Among TCR sequences, most were rare, though some public TCRs appeared in many donors.

Trimming took 0 bases from V and 8 from J; bases not matched to a gene: 2. The germline gives CDR1 SGDLS, CDR2 YYNGEE. The CDR3 totals 14 residues. This PCR relied on a set of 60 Vbeta primers and 13 Jbeta primers. Profiled with immunoSEQ multiplex PCR; TCRdb holds only in-frame clones, not every one. The sample has roughly 75,000 clones. The sequence derives from a man aged 35-49 years in good health and CMV-seronegative. The rearrangement joins TRBV9 to TRBJ1-6; 7 bases map to TRBD1. Sequenced sample: PBMCs. CDR3 sequence: CASSVDTGDSPLHF. CDR3 in DNA: TGTGCCAGCAGCGTAGACACAGGGGATTCACCCCTCCACTTT.